The clone carrying this TCR beta chain was seen just once. The antigen remains undetermined. Germline CDR1 LNHDA, CDR2 SQIVND (reference sequence). Trimming pared 3 bases from V and 8 bases from J, leaving 13 bases between. The CDR3 length is 14 residues. Both 60 Vbeta primers and 13 Jbeta primers went into the PCR. The data were produced by immunoSEQ multiplex PCR, yet TCRdb's version contains in-frame clones alone and is incomplete. This sample has roughly 140,000 clones, with approximately 81% found just once. The sample originates from a study of cytomegalovirus exposure and HLA in healthy donors. Study-level results: Most of the TCR beta V segments (in an earlier analysis) were productive either about 87% or about 30% of the time. In vitro assays verified that three CMV-associated chains recognized CMV antigens specifically.

Unrecorded immune exposure was likely among donors, who were nominally healthy when sampled. Sequenced input: PBMCs. This TCR was recovered from a woman between 40 and 50 years old in good health and CMV-seropositive. This chain joins TRBV19 and TRBJ1-4; D remains unclear. CDR3 residues: CASSIISSREKLFF. The CDR3 DNA sequence: TGTGCCAGTAGTATTATTTCCAGCAGGGAAAAACTGTTTTTT.